This is a list of T cell receptor beta chains from one sample in a study of blood T cell repertoires in COVID-19. The repertoire was sequenced with immunoSEQ multiplex PCR; TCRdb's copy has only in-frame clones and lacks some. The sample records just over 650,000 clones, 75% to 90% being singletons. Material for sequencing was peripheral blood. Receptors originate from a woman aged 18-29 years with acute or convalescent COVID-19. The CDR3 runs from the conserved cysteine through the conserved F or W. Each record gives: clone size, V gene, CDR3 protein. The size field is filled for only some rows; it gives once, few, many or a size class.

abundance: -; v_gene: TRBV18; CDR3aa: CASSPQGTTGELFF
abundance: once; v_gene: TRBV15; CDR3aa: CATSRGRFVQGPTGELFF
abundance: -; v_gene: TRBV5-1; CDR3aa: CASSMEGAGGYEQYF
abundance: -; v_gene: TRBV6-5; CDR3aa: CASSYGGPTNSPLHF
abundance: -; v_gene: TRBV21-1; CDR3aa: CASSKAWDSNRNQPQHF
abundance: -; v_gene: TRBV7-2; CDR3aa: CASSLGRGTDTQYF
abundance: -; v_gene: TRBV18; CDR3aa: CASSPTGDQPQHF
abundance: -; v_gene: TRBV6-6; CDR3aa: CASSYSRRQGYTEAFF
abundance: -; v_gene: TRBV14; CDR3aa: CASSRKRPGGANLNTEAFF
abundance: -; v_gene: TRBV1; CDR3aa: CTSSRDRLYGYTF
abundance: -; v_gene: TRBV30; CDR3aa: CAWRPKGGLGQPQHF
abundance: -; v_gene: TRBV5-6; CDR3aa: CASSLAGEVIYGYTF
abundance: once; v_gene: TRBV28; CDR3aa: CASSDRRWTGNTEAFF
abundance: -; v_gene: TRBV6-6; CDR3aa: CASTQTGGSYEQYF
abundance: -; v_gene: TRBV29-1; CDR3aa: CSVEGGGFRYNEQFF
abundance: -; v_gene: TRBV9; CDR3aa: CASSLYGGGTGELFF
abundance: -; v_gene: TRBV3-1/TRBV3-2; CDR3aa: CASSQFMGGDEQFF
abundance: few; v_gene: TRBV11-1; CDR3aa: CASRRGLNTEAFF
abundance: -; v_gene: TRBV20-1; CDR3aa: CSASRTVRGEAFF
abundance: -; v_gene: TRBV19; CDR3aa: CASSRGDLGNTEAFF
abundance: few; v_gene: TRBV7-4; CDR3aa: CASSLCQGQGEKLFF
abundance: -; v_gene: TRBV29-1; CDR3aa: CPLGTAGNTIYF
abundance: -; v_gene: TRBV25-1; CDR3aa: CASSEWGDIGGYTF
abundance: -; v_gene: TRBV7-2; CDR3aa: CASIILDRGEKGYTF
abundance: once; v_gene: TRBV2; CDR3aa: CASTGEIPTEAFF
abundance: -; v_gene: TRBV25-1; CDR3aa: CASRTEIMNTEAFF
abundance: -; v_gene: TRBV5-1; CDR3aa: CASRGINTEAFF
abundance: -; v_gene: TRBV29-1; CDR3aa: CSVETGKASYEQYF
abundance: few; v_gene: TRBV30; CDR3aa: CAWSRTGPSPTEAFF
abundance: -; v_gene: TRBV7-9; CDR3aa: CASSSQGVGTGELFF
abundance: -; v_gene: TRBV5-6; CDR3aa: CASSLSSGYTF
abundance: -; v_gene: TRBV6-5; CDR3aa: CASWTGLIYNSPLHF
abundance: -; v_gene: TRBV4-3; CDR3aa: CASSQDEGWNAEAFF
abundance: -; v_gene: TRBV9; CDR3aa: CASSVTTAADTEAFF
abundance: -; v_gene: TRBV6-5; CDR3aa: CASSYRDRGSYEQYF
abundance: -; v_gene: TRBV19; CDR3aa: CASSSGEADTQYF
abundance: once; v_gene: TRBV30; CDR3aa: CAWTRTGPYGYTF
abundance: -; v_gene: TRBV5-1; CDR3aa: CASSLGGGQGGDGYTF
abundance: once; v_gene: TRBV14; CDR3aa: CASSQDAGLTPYNEQFF
abundance: few; v_gene: TRBV29-1; CDR3aa: CSGGRGQGAAFF
abundance: -; v_gene: TRBV9; CDR3aa: CASSATGAHTEAFF
abundance: -; v_gene: TRBV29-1; CDR3aa: CSGNRGRSNEQFF
abundance: -; v_gene: TRBV11-2; CDR3aa: CASSSLFRDRGRSFYEQYF
abundance: -; v_gene: TRBV29-1; CDR3aa: CSVAPTGDEQFF
abundance: -; v_gene: TRBV15; CDR3aa: CATSGGLNYGYTF
abundance: -; v_gene: TRBV4-3; CDR3aa: CASSQVRRGFTSAFF
abundance: -; v_gene: TRBV15; CDR3aa: CATSTWTGHAVF
abundance: -; v_gene: TRBV29-1; CDR3aa: CSAKAGLPGTDTQYF
abundance: -; v_gene: TRBV5-1; CDR3aa: CASSPGQTTGELFF
abundance: once; v_gene: TRBV5-1; CDR3aa: CASSLGVTGWNTEAFF
abundance: -; v_gene: TRBV6-1; CDR3aa: CASSANDWSSYNEQFF